This passage covers 31 T cell receptor beta chains from one sample sequenced in a study of T cell responses to AZD1222 COVID-19 vaccine. Libraries were prepared by immunoSEQ multiplex PCR; TCRdb keeps only in-frame clonotypes and omits some of them. The sample gives about 86,000 clones, 88% of which show up once; around 5.8% is in the top ten. The source material was peripheral blood, sampled on day 0 of AZD1222 vaccination. All receptors derive from an adult in good health.

This rearrangement joins TRBV4-1 to TRBJ2-5, with a tentative D call TRBD2 (6 bases). The germline gives CDR1 MGHRA, CDR2 YSYEKL. The CDR3 length is 15 residues. V lost 0 bases and J 3 bases, leaving 11 bases between the germline ends. DNA of the CDR3: TGCGCCAGCAGCCAAGAGGGGGGTGGTGAAGAGACCCAGTACTTC. It specifies CASSQEGGGEETQYF.

As concerns this clone: The identical CDR3 is also encoded by other nucleotide sequences in the sample. V usage is TRBV28 and J usage is TRBJ2-1, with 8 bases aligning to TRBD1. CDR1 is MDHEN, CDR2 SYDVKM, per germline. This CDR3 contains 14 residues. Trimming removed 8 bases from V and 1 base from J; junction bases left unmatched: 4. DNA of the CDR3: TGTGCCAGCTCGACAGGGGCGTCCTACAATGAGCAGTTCTTC. Translation gives CASSTGASYNEQFF. Full variable domain (outside the CDR3, taken from reference TRBV28 and TRBJ2-1): DVKVTQSSRYLVKRTGEKVFLECVQDMDHENMFWYRQDPGLGLRLIYFSYDVKMKEKGDIPEGYSVSREKKERFSLILESASTNQTSMYLCASSTGASYNEQFFGPGTRLTVL.

V usage is TRBV7-3 and J usage is TRBJ2-1; D remains unclear. The CDR3 spans 13 residues. Germline-derived CDR1 and CDR2 are SGHTA and FQGTGA. The V end was cut by 4 bases, the J end by 7 bases, with 11 bases between. CDR3 bases: TGTGCCAGCAGCTCCACCTACCAGAATGAGCAGTTCTTC. It codes for CASSSTYQNEQFF.

J is TRBJ2-2 and V is TRBV29-1; no clear D. V lost 6 bases and J 1 base, leaving 6 bases between the germline ends. In germline, CDR1 is SQVTM, CDR2 ANQGSEA. The CDR3 contains 12 residues. The CDR3 loop is CSVGLNTGELFF. CDR3 DNA sequence: TGCAGCGTCGGATTGAACACCGGGGAGCTGTTTTTT.

This CDR3 is CASSLGGRGTDTQYF. The CDR3 DNA follows: TGTGCCAGCAGCCTCGGCGGTAGAGGGACAGATACGCAGTATTTT. The genes are TRBV7-3 and TRBJ2-3; weak D call: TRBD2 (5 bases). CDR1 and CDR2 from the germline V gene are SGHTA and FQGTGA. This CDR3 is built from 15 residues. The V gene lost 5 bases and the J gene lost 3 bases, with 15 bases spanning the gap. Together with reference TRBV7-3 and TRBJ2-3, the CDR3 gives the full variable domain: GAGVSQTPSNKVTEKGKYVELRCDPISGHTALYWYRQSLGQGPEFLIYFQGTGAADDSGLPNDRFFAVRPEGSVSTLKIQRTERGDSAVYLCASSLGGRGTDTQYFGPGTRLTVL.

The rearrangement links TRBV5-4 to TRBJ2-1; weak D call: TRBD2 (5 bases). CDR1 SGHNT and CDR2 YYREEE come from the germline V gene (reference sequence). The CDR3 spans 16 residues. Trimming shortened V by 4 bases and J by 2 bases, and 16 bases separated the two germline ends. The CDR3: CASSPIHSGPYNEQFF. DNA for the CDR3: TGTGCCAGCAGCCCTATTCACAGCGGACCCTACAATGAGCAGTTCTTC.

The CDR3 DNA reads as TGCGCCAGCAGCTTGGTTAGCGGGAGCAGAGCTGAGCAGTTCTTC. Its translation: CASSLVSGSRAEQFF. This chain uses TRBV5-1 with TRBJ2-1, with 9 bases identical to TRBD2. Germline CDR1 and CDR2: SGHRS and YFSETQ. The CDR3 extends over 15 amino acids. V lost 0 bases, J lost 9 bases, and 7 bases stayed unmatched.

V gene TRBV7-7 combines with J gene TRBJ2-2; 8 nucleotides match TRBD1. Germline V gene sequence: CDR1 SSHAT, CDR2 FNYEAQ (reference sequence). This CDR3 contains 14 residues. J lost 7 bases, V lost 3 bases, and 4 bases had no gene match. The CDR3 loop is CASSLTGAGGELFF. CDR3 in DNA: TGTGCCAGCAGCTTGACAGGGGCGGGCGGGGAGCTGTTTTTT.

This chain joins TRBV10-2 and TRBJ1-2; 10 bases match TRBD1. Germline loops: CDR1 WSHSY, CDR2 SAAADI. J gave up 5 bases and V 7 bases, and 13 bases lay outside the gene matches. This CDR3 region has 16 residues. CDR3 residues: CASTTGTGEAPYGYTF. The CDR3 nucleotides are TGCGCCAGCACCACCGGGACAGGGGAAGCCCCTTATGGCTACACCTTC.

As DNA, the CDR3 is TGTGCCAGTGTACAGGGCTACGAGCAGTACTTC. It is translated as CASVQGYEQYF. The chain is built from TRBV28 and TRBJ2-7; tentatively, D is TRBD1 (6 bases). Trimming stripped 9 bases from V and 3 bases from J, with 9 bases between. Germline CDR1 reads MDHEN; CDR2 reads SYDVKM. This CDR3 contains 11 residues.

This chain links TRBV2 with TRBJ2-5; 8 bases map to TRBD1. The CDR3 runs to 16 residues. Germline CDR1 SNHLY, CDR2 FYNNEI. V was clipped by 0 bases and J by 3 bases; unmatched bases: 6. The CDR3 DNA follows: TGTGCCAGCAGTGAAGCGGCAGGGGGCTTAGAAGAGACCCAGTACTTC. Protein product: CASSEAAGGLEETQYF.

This clone was recorded once. The rearrangement uses TRBV24-1 and TRBJ2-7; D not resolved. This CDR3 is built from 15 residues. V was clipped by 4 bases and J by 3 bases, with 15 bases between them. CDR1 is KGHDR, CDR2 SFDVKD, per germline. The CDR3 DNA is TGTGCCACCAGTGACCCCCGGACGGGCATCTACGAGCAGTACTTC. Translated, it gives CATSDPRTGIYEQYF.

The V gene is TRBV12-5, the J gene TRBJ1-1; the D is unclear. CDR1 and CDR2 (germline): LGHNT, FRNRAP. This CDR3 has 13 residues. V was clipped by 1 base and J by 11 bases, with 14 bases between them. CDR3 bases: TGTGCTAGTGGTTTGGAATACAACAGTGTGGCTTTCTTT. It yields the protein CASGLEYNSVAFF.

This clone was observed a handful of times. The genes are TRBV6-5 and TRBJ2-7; 7 bases agree with TRBD1. J gave up 3 bases and V 6 bases, and 5 bases lay outside the gene matches. The CDR3 extends over 13 amino acids. The V gene's germline CDR1 is MNHEY and CDR2 SVGAGI. The CDR3 DNA reads as TGTGCCAGCAGGTTCCGGGACAGCTACGAGCAGTACTTC. Its translation is CASRFRDSYEQYF.

The chain couples TRBV27 to TRBJ2-1, with 10 bases that match TRBD2. V was clipped by 5 bases and J by 5 bases; unmatched bases: 6. The CDR3 consists of 15 residues. The V gene's germline CDR1 is MNHEY and CDR2 SMNVEV (reference sequence). The CDR3 sequence is CASSPRTSGNNEQFF. The DNA of the CDR3 is TGTGCCAGCAGTCCGAGGACTAGCGGTAACAATGAGCAGTTCTTC.

The chain recombines TRBV27 with TRBJ2-7; 8 bases line up with TRBD2. V lost 5 bases to trimming and J lost 0 bases; unmatched junction nucleotides: 6. Germline V lookup: CDR1 MNHEY, CDR2 SMNVEV (reference sequence). The CDR3 is made up of 15 amino acids. CDR3 amino acids: CASSRSLAASYEQYF. CDR3 DNA: TGTGCCAGCAGTCGTTCACTAGCGGCCTCCTACGAGCAGTACTTC.

J is TRBJ1-1 and V is TRBV12-3 or TRBV12-4; D not resolved. This CDR3 comprises 12 residues. V was pared by 5 bases and J by 5 bases, with 9 bases between. The CDR3, as DNA: TGTGCCAGCAGTAATGGACTTACTGAAGCTTTCTTT. The encoded protein is CASSNGLTEAFF.

This clone was seen just once. This chain connects TRBV7-9 to TRBJ2-3; tentative D call: TRBD1 (6 bases). Trimming removed 5 bases at V and 4 bases at J, with 10 bases between. In germline, CDR1 is SEHNR, CDR2 FQNEAQ (reference sequence). This CDR3 region has 13 residues. CDR3 nucleotides: TGTGCCAGCAGCACCAGGGGCCCAGATACGCAGTATTTT. It is translated as CASSTRGPDTQYF. Together with reference TRBV7-9 and TRBJ2-3, the CDR3 gives the full variable domain: DTGVSQNPRHKITKRGQNVTFRCDPISEHNRLYWYRQTLGQGPEFLTYFQNEAQLEKSRLLSDRFSAERPKGSFSTLEIQRTEQGDSAMYLCASSTRGPDTQYFGPGTRLTVL.

The genes are TRBV10-3 and TRBJ1-3, with a tentative D call TRBD1 (5 bases). Germline V gene sequence: CDR1 ENHRY, CDR2 SYGVKD. There are 17 residues in the CDR3. With 2 bases removed from V and 0 bases from J, the gap between germline ends came to 14 bases. CDR3 coding DNA: TGTGCCATCAGTGAGAGGCAGGGCCACAGCTCTGGAAACACCATATATTTT. Its protein is CAISERQGHSSGNTIYF.

This clone was picked up one time. The chain is built from TRBV27 and TRBJ2-1, with 7 bases fitting TRBD2. The CDR3 loop spans 14 amino acids. CDR1 is MNHEY and CDR2 is SMNVEV in the germline V gene (reference sequence). J gave up 6 bases and V 7 bases, and 9 bases lay outside the gene matches. The CDR3 sequence is CASTKGLTSNEQFF. CDR3 sequence (DNA): TGTGCCAGCACCAAGGGACTAACTAGCAATGAGCAGTTCTTC.

The chain combines TRBV18 with TRBJ2-1; 7 nucleotides align to TRBD1. The CDR3 is 15 amino acids. V was pared by 1 base and J by 6 bases, with 6 bases of the junction left unmatched. Germline V gene data show CDR1 as KGHSH and CDR2 as LQKENI. The CDR3 region is CASSPLAGGTNEQFF. DNA of the CDR3: TGTGCCAGCTCACCACTGGCAGGGGGAACCAATGAGCAGTTCTTC.

The gene calls are TRBV9 and TRBJ2-7; 7 bases map to TRBD1. This CDR3 has 14 amino acids. The V and J ends lost 0 bases and 3 bases, in that order; junction bases with no gene match: 3. Looked up from germline, CDR1 is SGDLS and CDR2 is YYNGEE. DNA for the CDR3: TGTGCCAGCAGCGTAGGACAGGGTGGCTACGAGCAGTACTTC. This codes for CASSVGQGGYEQYF.

The gene calls are TRBV5-1 and TRBJ2-7; no clear D gene. Germline loops: CDR1 SGHRS, CDR2 YFSETQ. There are 12 residues in the CDR3. The germline V and J ends were trimmed by 0 bases and 7 bases, with 8 bases remaining between them. This chain's CDR3 is CASSLEGIEQYF. The CDR3 DNA reads TGCGCCAGCAGCTTGGAAGGGATTGAGCAGTACTTC.

This chain joins TRBV10-1 and TRBJ1-4, with D perhaps TRBD1 (5 bases). The V end was cut by 7 bases, the J end by 3 bases, with 18 bases between. This CDR3 contains 16 residues. The V gene's germline CDR1 is WNHNN and CDR2 SYGVQD (reference sequence). The CDR3 DNA reads TGCGCCAGCACATGGGAGGGGTTTGAGGCTAATGAAAAACTGTTTTTT. It encodes CASTWEGFEANEKLFF.

The rearrangement joins TRBV7-6 to TRBJ2-1; D ambiguous. Per germline, CDR1 SGHVS and CDR2 FNYEAQ. With 1 base removed from V and 2 bases from J, the gap between germline ends came to 12 bases. This CDR3 is built from 16 residues. This chain's CDR3 is CASSLGTRWPYNEQFF. In nucleotides, the CDR3 is TGTGCCAGCAGCTTAGGGACCCGGTGGCCCTACAATGAGCAGTTCTTC.

The V gene is TRBV7-9, the J gene TRBJ1-1; D gene uncertain. V dropped 5 bases and J dropped 4 bases, with 8 bases sitting between them. The CDR3 length is 12 residues. CDR1 is SEHNR and CDR2 is FQNEAQ in the germline V gene (reference sequence). The CDR3 nucleotides read TGTGCCAGCAGCGAATCTCCCACTGAAGCTTTCTTT. Its protein is CASSESPTEAFF.

The chain links TRBV24-1 to TRBJ2-2; 8 bases fit TRBD2. CDR1 is KGHDR, CDR2 SFDVKD, per germline. The CDR3 runs 14 residues. The junction had 4 bases not matched to a gene; V was cut back by 10 bases and J by 1 base. This CDR3 reads CATNSGENTGELFF. CDR3 DNA sequence: TGTGCCACAAATAGCGGGGAGAACACCGGGGAGCTGTTTTTT.

The chain links TRBV3-1 (or the pseudogene TRBV3-2) to TRBJ1-2, with TRBD1 matching 9 bases. Unmatched junction bases numbered 4, after V lost 4 bases and J lost 13 bases. Looked up from germline, CDR1 is LGHDT and CDR2 is YNNKEL (reference sequence). The CDR3 has 11 residues. CDR3: CASSRDRGFTF. Written as DNA, the CDR3 is TGTGCCAGCAGCCGCGACAGGGGGTTCACCTTC.

V and J are TRBV18 and TRBJ1-2, with 8 bases that match TRBD1. The germline V gene encodes CDR1 KGHSH and CDR2 LQKENI. This CDR3 contains 19 residues. V gave up 3 bases and J gave up 4 bases; unmatched junction bases: 19. CDR3 protein: CASSPSHAPTGVDGYGYTF. The CDR3 DNA is TGTGCCAGCTCACCGAGTCATGCACCGACAGGGGTTGATGGCTATGGCTACACCTTC.

This clone was counted once. This chain joins TRBV4-2 and TRBJ2-7; D gene uncertain. Per the germline V gene, CDR1 is LGHNA and CDR2 is YNFKEQ. V was trimmed by 4 bases and J by 1 base, leaving 11 bases between them. The CDR3 covers 14 residues. The DNA of the CDR3 is TGTGCCAGCAGCCGAGCAGATGAGTCCTACGAGCAGTACTTC. Translated, it gives CASSRADESYEQYF.

The V gene is TRBV11-2, the J gene TRBJ2-2; TRBD1 agrees at 7 bases. There are 16 residues in the CDR3. Germline lookup yields CDR1 SGHAT and CDR2 FQNNGV. V shed 3 bases, J shed 2 bases, and the junction held 6 bases outside the gene matches. The DNA for the CDR3 is TGTGCCAGCAGCTTCGCCGGGACAGCCAACACCGGGGAGCTGTTTTTT. This gives the protein CASSFAGTANTGELFF.